Reported below is one TCR beta chain. This sample was taken from a study of blood T cell repertoires in COVID-19. Study context: Acute and convalescent COVID-19 specimens originated in the United States, Italy and Spain. The analysed material was cDNA or gDNA that came from T cells, B-cell-depleted T cells, or PBMCs.

Trimming took 3 bases from V and 8 from J; bases not matched to a gene: 13. Germline V gene sequence: CDR1 SQVTM, CDR2 ANQGSEA. CDR3 length equals 16 residues. How the authors handled the data: Estimation of nucleated cell counts relied on the amplification of reference gene primers. TCRdb keeps only in-frame clones here, not all; method: immunoSEQ multiplex PCR. V, J and clone size reflect that table, while D and trimming were determined from the DNA. The profile shows about 76,000 clones, 60% to 80% of them singletons. The sequenced material came from peripheral blood. This TCR was sampled from a human donor in a cohort sampled during active COVID-19. V gene TRBV29-1 combines with J gene TRBJ2-1; 10 bases match TRBD2. The CDR3 spells CSVEVPTGLAGDEQFF. The CDR3 DNA sequence: TGCAGCGTTGAGGTTCCCACGGGGCTAGCGGGAGATGAGCAGTTCTTC.